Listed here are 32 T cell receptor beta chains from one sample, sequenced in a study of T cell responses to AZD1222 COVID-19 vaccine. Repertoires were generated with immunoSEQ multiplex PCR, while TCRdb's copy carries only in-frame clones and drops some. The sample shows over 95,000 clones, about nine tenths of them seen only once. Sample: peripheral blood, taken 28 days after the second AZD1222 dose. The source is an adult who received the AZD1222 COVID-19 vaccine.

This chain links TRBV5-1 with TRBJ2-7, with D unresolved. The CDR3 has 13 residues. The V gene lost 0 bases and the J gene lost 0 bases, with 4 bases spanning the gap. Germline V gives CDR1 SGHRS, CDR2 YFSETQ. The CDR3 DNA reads TGCGCCAGCAGCTTGGAAGACTCCTACGAGCAGTACTTC. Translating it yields CASSLEDSYEQYF.

Written as DNA, the CDR3 is TGTGCCAGTTCCACCGCCGGGGGCTTGAACACTGAAGCTTTCTTT. Translation: CASSTAGGLNTEAFF. The chain uses TRBV19 and TRBJ1-1, with D tentatively TRBD1 (6 bases). Germline V lookup: CDR1 LNHDA, CDR2 SQIVND (reference sequence). This CDR3 is 15 amino acids long. Trimming shortened V by 8 bases and J by 0 bases, and 16 bases separated the two germline ends.

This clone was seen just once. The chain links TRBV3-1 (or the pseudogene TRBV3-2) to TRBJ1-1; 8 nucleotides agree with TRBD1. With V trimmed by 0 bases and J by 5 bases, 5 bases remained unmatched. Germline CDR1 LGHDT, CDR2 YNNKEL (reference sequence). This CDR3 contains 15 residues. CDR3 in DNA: TGTGCCAGCAGCCAAGATCAGGGGGCGCAAACTGAAGCTTTCTTT. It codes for CASSQDQGAQTEAFF.

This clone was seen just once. The CDR3 bases are TGTGCCAGCAGCTTATATGGGACTGAGAACTATGGCTACACCTTC. Translated, it gives CASSLYGTENYGYTF. The genes are TRBV7-9 and TRBJ1-2, with a possible D match to TRBD1 (5 bases). Germline lookup yields CDR1 SEHNR and CDR2 FQNEAQ (reference sequence). V was shortened by 2 bases and J by 2 bases, with 12 bases between the two germline ends. CDR3 length: 15 amino acids.

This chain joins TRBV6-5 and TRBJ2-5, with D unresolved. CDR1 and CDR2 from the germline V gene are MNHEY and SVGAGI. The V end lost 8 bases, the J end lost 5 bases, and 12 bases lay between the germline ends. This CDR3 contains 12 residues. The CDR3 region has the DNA TGTGCCAGCTCTCTTCTTGCGGAGACCCAGTACTTC. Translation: CASSLLAETQYF.

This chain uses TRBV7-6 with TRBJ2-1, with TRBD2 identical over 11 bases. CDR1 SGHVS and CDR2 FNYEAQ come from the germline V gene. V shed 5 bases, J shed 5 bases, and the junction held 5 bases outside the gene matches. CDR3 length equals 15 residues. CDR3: CASSPPLAGDNEQFF. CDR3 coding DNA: TGTGCCAGCAGCCCCCCACTAGCGGGGGACAATGAGCAGTTCTTC.

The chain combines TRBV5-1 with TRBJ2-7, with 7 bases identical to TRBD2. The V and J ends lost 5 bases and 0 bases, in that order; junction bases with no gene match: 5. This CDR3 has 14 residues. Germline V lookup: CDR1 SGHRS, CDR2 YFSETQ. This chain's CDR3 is CASSTAGTSYEQYF. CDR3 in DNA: TGCGCCAGCAGTACAGCGGGAACCTCCTACGAGCAGTACTTC.

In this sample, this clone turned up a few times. CDR3 loop: CASMRRTPGQGIMGGYTF. Written as DNA, the CDR3 is TGCGCCAGCATGAGGCGGACCCCGGGACAGGGGATAATGGGTGGCTACACCTTC. The chain is built from TRBV5-1 and TRBJ1-2; 10 bases fit TRBD1. CDR3 length equals 18 residues. Germline V gene data show CDR1 as SGHRS and CDR2 as YFSETQ. With V trimmed by 6 bases and J by 7 bases, 21 bases remained unmatched.

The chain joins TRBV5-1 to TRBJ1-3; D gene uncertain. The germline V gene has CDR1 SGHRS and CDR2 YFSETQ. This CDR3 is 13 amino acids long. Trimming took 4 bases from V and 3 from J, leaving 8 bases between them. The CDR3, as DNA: TGCGCCAGCAGCGATTCTCGTGGAAACACCATATATTTT. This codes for CASSDSRGNTIYF.

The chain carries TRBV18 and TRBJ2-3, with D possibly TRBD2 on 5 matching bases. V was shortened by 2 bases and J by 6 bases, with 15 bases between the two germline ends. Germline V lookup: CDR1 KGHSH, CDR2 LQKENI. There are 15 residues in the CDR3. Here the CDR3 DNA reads TGTGCCAGCTCACCAGGGAGTGGGTCCTTGGATACGCAGTATTTT. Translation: CASSPGSGSLDTQYF. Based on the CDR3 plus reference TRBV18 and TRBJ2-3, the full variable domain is NAGVMQNPRHLVRRRGQEARLRCSPMKGHSHVYWYRQLPEEGLKFMVYLQKENIIDESGMPKERFSAEFPKEGPSILRIQQVVRGDSAAYFCASSPGSGSLDTQYFGPGTRLTVL.

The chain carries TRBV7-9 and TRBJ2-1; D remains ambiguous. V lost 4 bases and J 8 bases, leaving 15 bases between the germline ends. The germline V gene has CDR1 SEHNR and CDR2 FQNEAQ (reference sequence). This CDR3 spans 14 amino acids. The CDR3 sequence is CASSSRIGLDEQFF. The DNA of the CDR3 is TGTGCCAGCAGCTCCCGGATAGGTCTGGATGAGCAGTTCTTC.

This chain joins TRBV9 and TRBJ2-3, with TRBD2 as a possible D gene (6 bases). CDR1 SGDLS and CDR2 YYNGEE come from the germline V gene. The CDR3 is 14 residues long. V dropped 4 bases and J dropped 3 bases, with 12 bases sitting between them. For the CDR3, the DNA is TGTGCCAGCAGCTCGGGACTGGCAACAGATACGCAGTATTTT. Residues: CASSSGLATDTQYF.

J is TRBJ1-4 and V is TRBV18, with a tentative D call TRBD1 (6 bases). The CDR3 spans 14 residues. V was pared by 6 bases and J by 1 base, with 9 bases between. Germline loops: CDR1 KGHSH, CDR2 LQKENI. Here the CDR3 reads CASSMDRTNEKLFF. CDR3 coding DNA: TGTGCCAGCTCGATGGACAGAACTAATGAAAAACTGTTTTTT.

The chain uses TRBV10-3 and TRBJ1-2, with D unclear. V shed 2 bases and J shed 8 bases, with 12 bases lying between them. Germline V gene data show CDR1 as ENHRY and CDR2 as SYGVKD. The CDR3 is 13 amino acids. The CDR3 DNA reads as TGTGCCATCAGTGAGAGGCAAGGAGGCGGCTACACCTTC. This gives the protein CAISERQGGGYTF.

CDR3: CASSVGGLAGVDEQFF. In DNA, the CDR3 is TGCGCCAGCAGCGTGGGGGGACTAGCGGGAGTGGATGAGCAGTTCTTC. The chain employs TRBV5-1 and TRBJ2-1, with TRBD2 identical over 14 bases. Germline V gene sequence: CDR1 SGHRS, CDR2 YFSETQ. J lost 8 bases, V lost 4 bases, and 8 bases had no gene match. CDR3 length equals 16 residues.

CDR3 sequence (DNA): TGTGCCAGTTGCGAGGGGGCAGCCATGAACACTGAAGCTTTCTTT. Protein product: CASCEGAAMNTEAFF. This chain joins TRBV18 and TRBJ1-1; TRBD1 matches at 7 bases. Germline CDR1 is KGHSH and CDR2 is LQKENI. The CDR3 length is 15 residues. V trimming: 9 bases; J trimming: 0 bases; junction bases outside the gene matches: 10.

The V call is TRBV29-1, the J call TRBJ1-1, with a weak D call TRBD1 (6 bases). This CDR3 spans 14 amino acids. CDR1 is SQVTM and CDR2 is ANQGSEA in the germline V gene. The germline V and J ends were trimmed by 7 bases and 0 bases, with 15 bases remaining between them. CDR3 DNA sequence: TGCAGCGCGTCATCAGGGGCCATGAACACTGAAGCTTTCTTT. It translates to CSASSGAMNTEAFF.

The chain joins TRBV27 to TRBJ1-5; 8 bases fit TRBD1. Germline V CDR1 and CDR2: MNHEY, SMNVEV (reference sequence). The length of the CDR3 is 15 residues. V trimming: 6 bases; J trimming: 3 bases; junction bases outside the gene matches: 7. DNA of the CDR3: TGTGCCAGCAGCGGACAGGGTTGGATCAATCAGCCCCAGCATTTT. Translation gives CASSGQGWINQPQHF.

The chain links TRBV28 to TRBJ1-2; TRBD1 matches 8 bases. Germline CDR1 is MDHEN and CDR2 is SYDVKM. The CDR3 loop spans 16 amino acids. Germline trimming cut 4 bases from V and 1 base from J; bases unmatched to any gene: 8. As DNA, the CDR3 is TGTGCCAGCAGTTCCCCCACAGGGGGGGGTAACTATGGCTACACCTTC. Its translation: CASSSPTGGGNYGYTF.

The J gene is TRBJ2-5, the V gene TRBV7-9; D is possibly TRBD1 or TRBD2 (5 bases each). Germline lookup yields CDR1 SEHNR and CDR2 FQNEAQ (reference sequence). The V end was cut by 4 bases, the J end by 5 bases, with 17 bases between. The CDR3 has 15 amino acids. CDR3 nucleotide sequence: TGTGCCAGCAGCTCCGAAGGGACCGAGATGGAGACCCAGTACTTC. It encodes CASSSEGTEMETQYF.

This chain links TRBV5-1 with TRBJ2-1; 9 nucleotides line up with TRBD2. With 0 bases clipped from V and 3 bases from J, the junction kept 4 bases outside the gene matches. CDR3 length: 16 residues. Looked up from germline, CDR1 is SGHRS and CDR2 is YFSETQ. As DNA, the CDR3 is TGCGCCAGCAGCTTGGGGAGCGGGAGGCGCTACAATGAGCAGTTCTTC. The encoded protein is CASSLGSGRRYNEQFF.

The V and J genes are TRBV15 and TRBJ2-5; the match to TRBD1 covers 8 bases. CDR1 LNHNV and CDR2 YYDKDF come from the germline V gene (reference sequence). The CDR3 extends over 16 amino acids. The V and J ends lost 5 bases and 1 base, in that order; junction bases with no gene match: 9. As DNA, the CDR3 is TGTGCCACCAGCGGTGGGCAGGGGGCTTTCCAAGAGACCCAGTACTTC. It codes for CATSGGQGAFQETQYF.

The CDR3 reads CASSQDIRQGASNEQFF. CDR3 bases: TGTGCCAGCAGCCAAGATATTCGGCAGGGGGCGAGCAATGAGCAGTTCTTC. The chain has TRBV14 and TRBJ2-1; the match to TRBD1 covers 8 bases. Looked up from germline, CDR1 is SGHDN and CDR2 is FVKESK. This CDR3 has 17 residues. V lost 0 bases to trimming and J lost 6 bases; unmatched junction nucleotides: 10.

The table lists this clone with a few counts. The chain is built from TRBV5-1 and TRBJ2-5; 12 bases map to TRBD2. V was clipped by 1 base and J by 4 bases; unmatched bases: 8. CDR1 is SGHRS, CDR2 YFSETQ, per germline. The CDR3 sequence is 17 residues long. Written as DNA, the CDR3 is TGCGCCAGCAGCTTGTCGACTAGCGGGAGTTTAGGAGAGACCCAGTACTTC. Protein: CASSLSTSGSLGETQYF.

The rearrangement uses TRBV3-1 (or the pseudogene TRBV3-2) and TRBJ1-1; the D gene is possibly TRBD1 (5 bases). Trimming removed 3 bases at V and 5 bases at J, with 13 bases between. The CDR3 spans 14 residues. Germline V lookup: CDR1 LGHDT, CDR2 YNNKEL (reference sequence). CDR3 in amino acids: CASSQAGGRTEAFF. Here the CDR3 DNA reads TGTGCCAGCAGCCAGGCGGGGGGTAGGACTGAAGCTTTCTTT.

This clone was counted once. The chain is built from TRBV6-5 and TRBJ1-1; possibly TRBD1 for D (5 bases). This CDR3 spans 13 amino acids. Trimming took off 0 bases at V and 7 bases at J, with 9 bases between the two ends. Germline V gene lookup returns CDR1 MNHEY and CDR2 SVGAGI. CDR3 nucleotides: TGTGCCAGCAGTTACTCCCGTGGGGGTGAAGCTTTCTTT. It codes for CASSYSRGGEAFF.

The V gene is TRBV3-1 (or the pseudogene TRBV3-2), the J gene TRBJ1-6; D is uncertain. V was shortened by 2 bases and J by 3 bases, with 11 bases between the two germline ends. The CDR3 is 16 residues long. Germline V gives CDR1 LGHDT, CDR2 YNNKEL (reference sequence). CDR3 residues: CASSQITGVYNSPLHF. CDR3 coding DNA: TGTGCCAGCAGCCAAATAACGGGAGTCTATAATTCACCCCTCCACTTT.

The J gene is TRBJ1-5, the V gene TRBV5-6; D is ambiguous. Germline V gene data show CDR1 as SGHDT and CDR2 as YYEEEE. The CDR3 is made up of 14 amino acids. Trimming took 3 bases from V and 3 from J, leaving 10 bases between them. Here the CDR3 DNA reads TGTGCCAGCAGCTCTGGGCGGAACAATCAGCCCCAGCATTTT. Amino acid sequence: CASSSGRNNQPQHF.

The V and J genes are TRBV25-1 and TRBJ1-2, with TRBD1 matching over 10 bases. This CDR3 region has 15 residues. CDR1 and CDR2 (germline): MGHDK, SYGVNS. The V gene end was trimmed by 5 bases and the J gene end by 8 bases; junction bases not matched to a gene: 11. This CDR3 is CASSPMTGGERGYTF. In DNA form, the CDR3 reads TGTGCCAGCAGTCCGATGACAGGGGGCGAGCGAGGCTACACCTTC.

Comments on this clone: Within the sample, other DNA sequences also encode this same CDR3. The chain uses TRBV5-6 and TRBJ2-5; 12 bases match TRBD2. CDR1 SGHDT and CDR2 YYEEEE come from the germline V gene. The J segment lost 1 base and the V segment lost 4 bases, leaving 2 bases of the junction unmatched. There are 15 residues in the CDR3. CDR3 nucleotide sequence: TGTGCCAGCAGCCTGACTAGCGGGGGCCAAGAGACCCAGTACTTC. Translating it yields CASSLTSGGQETQYF.

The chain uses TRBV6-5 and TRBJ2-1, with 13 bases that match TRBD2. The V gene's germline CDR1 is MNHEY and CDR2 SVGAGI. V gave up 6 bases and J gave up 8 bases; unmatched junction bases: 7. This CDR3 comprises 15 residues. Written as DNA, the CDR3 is TGTGCCAGCAGCCCCGGGACTAGCGGGAACCATGAGCAGTTCTTC. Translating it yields CASSPGTSGNHEQFF.

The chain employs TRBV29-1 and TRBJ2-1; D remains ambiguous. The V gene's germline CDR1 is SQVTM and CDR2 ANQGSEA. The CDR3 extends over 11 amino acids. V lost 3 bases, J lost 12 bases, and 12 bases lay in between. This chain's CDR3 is CSVEVDTRQFF. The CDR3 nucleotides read TGCAGCGTTGAGGTTGATACAAGGCAGTTCTTC.